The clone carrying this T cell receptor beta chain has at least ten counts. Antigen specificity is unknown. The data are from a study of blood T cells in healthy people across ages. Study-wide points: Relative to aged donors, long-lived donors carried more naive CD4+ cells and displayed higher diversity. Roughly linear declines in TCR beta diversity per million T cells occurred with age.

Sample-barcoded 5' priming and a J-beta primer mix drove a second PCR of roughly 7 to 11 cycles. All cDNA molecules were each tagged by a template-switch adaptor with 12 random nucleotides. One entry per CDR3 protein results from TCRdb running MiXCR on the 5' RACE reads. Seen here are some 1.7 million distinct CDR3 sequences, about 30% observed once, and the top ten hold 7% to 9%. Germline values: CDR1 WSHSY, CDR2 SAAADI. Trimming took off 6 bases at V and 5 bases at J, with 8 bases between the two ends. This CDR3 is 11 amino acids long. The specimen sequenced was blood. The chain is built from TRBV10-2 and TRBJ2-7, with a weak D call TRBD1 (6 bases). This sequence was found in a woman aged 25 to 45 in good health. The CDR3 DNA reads TGCGCCAGCAGGGACAGAGACGAGCAGTACTTC. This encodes CASRDRDEQYF.